This T cell receptor beta chain was sequenced during a study of T cell responses to AZD1222 COVID-19 vaccine. Turning to this clone: Its antigen is unidentified.

The protocol was immunoSEQ multiplex PCR, while the TCRdb copy is restricted to in-frame clones and leaves out a portion. The sample holds 90,000 or so clones; roughly 90% are singletons and the top ten take approximately 5%. Whole-study results and caveats: Vaccine-related CD4 TCRs covered spike, predominating at 160-218 and 743-854. Unmutated variant regions are reportedly targeted by nearly half of spike-specific TCRs. The sample set comprised mostly white British donors with more females, and clonal diversity was possibly underestimated.

Sequencing was performed on peripheral blood, taken 28 days after the second AZD1222 dose. This TCR derives from an adult who received the AZD1222 COVID-19 vaccine.

The CDR3 loop is CASSVEGALGYTF. CDR3 coding DNA: TGTGCCAGCAGCGTAGAAGGGGCGCTGGGCTACACCTTC. The chain has TRBV9 and TRBJ1-2, with a possible D match to TRBD1 (5 bases). CDR1 and CDR2 from the germline V gene are SGDLS and YYNGEE. The CDR3 totals 13 residues. The V end was cut by 0 bases, the J end by 8 bases, with 11 bases between.